This T cell receptor (beta chain) is from a study of cytomegalovirus exposure and HLA in healthy donors. Study-wide context: There were roughly 80 million unique TCRs (from HLA-typed donors) in an early data release. General observations from the study: In an earlier analysis, productive rearrangement rates for most beta V segments clustered near 87% or 30%.

This clone has more than one count but fewer than ten. Its cognate antigen is unknown. This PCR relied on a set of 60 Vbeta primers and 13 Jbeta primers. Method: immunoSEQ multiplex PCR; TCRdb's copy keeps in-frame clones and lacks some. The sample has approximately 170,000 clones, about 75% seen once; the top ten hold over 4.5%. This CDR3 spans 13 amino acids. Unmatched junction bases numbered 13, after V lost 7 bases and J lost 11 bases. CDR1 and CDR2 from the germline V gene are LNHDA and SQIVND (reference sequence). The origin of this receptor is a male donor in good health and CMV-seronegative. The material sequenced was PBMCs. The chain combines TRBV19 with TRBJ1-1, with TRBD1 matching 7 bases. The CDR3 DNA follows: TGTGCCAGTATGGGAGGAGCGGGCAGGGGGGCTTTCTTT. Translation gives CASMGGAGRGAFF.